This is a list of T cell receptor beta chains from one sample in a study of CD8 T cells in Susac syndrome. TCRdb independently ran MiXCR on the immunoSEQ multiplex PCR reads; one entry per CDR3 protein. The sample lists 95,000 to 150,000 distinct CDR3 sequences; 96% were seen once. The sequencing input was CD4+ T cells from PBMCs. These receptors all come from a human donor with Susac syndrome. The CDR3 runs from the conserved cysteine through the conserved F or W. D genes are given only for firm matches. Only some rows state a clone size, as once, few, many or a class for expanded clones.

D: TRBD1
J: TRBJ2-1
V: TRBV5-1
size: once
DNA: TGCGCCAGCAGCCGGGACAGGGCCAATGAGCAGTTCTTC
CDR3: CASSRDRANEQFF

D: TRBD1
J: TRBJ1-2
V: TRBV6-1
size: NA
DNA: TGTGCCAGCAGTCCTTTCTGGGACAGGCCTAACTATGGCTACACCTTC
CDR3: CASSPFWDRPNYGYTF

D: TRBD1
J: TRBJ1-2
V: TRBV29-1
size: NA
DNA: TGCAGCGCCGCTCCCGGGACAGGGAACTATGGCTACACCTTC
CDR3: CSAAPGTGNYGYTF

D: NA
J: TRBJ1-1
V: TRBV3-1
size: once
DNA: TGTGCCAGCAGCCAAGTTGGCAGGGTGCCTGAAGCTTTCTTT
CDR3: CASSQVGRVPEAFF

D: NA
J: TRBJ2-7
V: TRBV6-5
size: NA
DNA: TGTGCCAGCAGTCGGCAGGGGAACGAGCAGTACTTC
CDR3: CASSRQGNEQYF

D: NA
J: TRBJ2-3
V: TRBV5-4
size: NA
DNA: TGTGCCAGCAGCTTGGACGGAGCAACCACAGATACGCAGTATTTT
CDR3: CASSLDGATTDTQYF

D: NA
J: TRBJ2-3
V: TRBV20-1
size: NA
DNA: TGCAGTGCTAGAGCTTGGCCAGATACGCAGTATTTT
CDR3: CSARAWPDTQYF

D: TRBD2
J: TRBJ2-1
V: TRBV10-3
size: NA
DNA: TGTGCCATTACTCCGGGACTAGCTACCGAGCAGTTCTTC
CDR3: CAITPGLATEQFF

D: NA
J: TRBJ2-5
V: TRBV5-1
size: NA
DNA: TGCGCCAGCAGCCTGGGCCAGGGAGTTTGGGAGACCCAGTACTTC
CDR3: CASSLGQGVWETQYF

D: NA
J: TRBJ2-1
V: TRBV18
size: NA
DNA: TGTGCCAGCTCACCACGGGGGGGCTCCCCCCATGAGCAGTTCTTC
CDR3: CASSPRGGSPHEQFF

D: TRBD1
J: TRBJ1-2
V: TRBV14
size: NA
DNA: TGTGCCAGCAGCCCCAGGGGGTATGGCTACACCTTC
CDR3: CASSPRGYGYTF

D: TRBD1
J: TRBJ2-3
V: TRBV7-2
size: NA
DNA: TGTGCCAGCAGCTCTACAGGGGGGCGAGGGGATACGCAGTATTTT
CDR3: CASSSTGGRGDTQYF

D: NA
J: TRBJ1-5
V: TRBV20-1
size: NA
DNA: TGCAGTGCCAGGCGGGGTCCCAATCAGCCCCAGCATTTT
CDR3: CSARRGPNQPQHF

D: TRBD1
J: TRBJ1-1
V: TRBV20-1
size: NA
DNA: TGCAGTGCCGACCGGGACAGCCTTAACACTGAAGCTTTCTTT
CDR3: CSADRDSLNTEAFF

D: NA
J: TRBJ2-5
V: TRBV7-2
size: few
DNA: TGTGCCAGCAGCCAGCGGCGTGAGGAGACCCAGTACTTC
CDR3: CASSQRREETQYF

D: TRBD2
J: TRBJ2-1
V: TRBV5-1
size: NA
DNA: TGCGCCAGCAGCTCAAGCGGGGGGGTTTCCTACAATGAGCAGTTCTTC
CDR3: CASSSSGGVSYNEQFF

D: TRBD1
J: TRBJ1-1
V: TRBV7-8
size: NA
DNA: TGTGCCAGCAGCCCGATGACAGGGTGGGCGACTGAAGCTTTCTTT
CDR3: CASSPMTGWATEAFF

D: NA
J: TRBJ2-7
V: TRBV29-1
size: NA
DNA: TGCAGCGTTGTGGGCGGGAACTACGAGCAGTACTTC
CDR3: CSVVGGNYEQYF

D: TRBD2
J: TRBJ2-7
V: TRBV3-1
size: NA
DNA: TGTGCCAGCAGCCTTCGGACTAGCCACGAGCAGTACTTC
CDR3: CASSLRTSHEQYF

D: NA
J: TRBJ2-5
V: TRBV25-1
size: NA
DNA: TGTGCCAGCAGTTTCACGGGACACCCTGGAGAGACCCAGTACTTC
CDR3: CASSFTGHPGETQYF

D: NA
J: TRBJ2-1
V: TRBV29-1
size: NA
DNA: TGCAGCGGATCCGGGAACGGATACAATGAGCAGTTCTTC
CDR3: CSGSGNGYNEQFF

D: TRBD1
J: TRBJ2-5
V: TRBV20-1
size: NA
DNA: TGCAGTGCTAGAGACACCAGGGGGATCGAGACCCAGTACTTC
CDR3: CSARDTRGIETQYF

D: NA
J: TRBJ2-1
V: TRBV4-3
size: NA
DNA: TGCGCCAGCAGCCAACTTAACAGGGATGAGCAGTTCTTC
CDR3: CASSQLNRDEQFF